This T cell receptor (beta chain) was documented in a study of radiotherapy plus CTLA-4 blockade in lung cancer. Study-level information: Objective responses were documented in about 18% of patients, with disease control in approximately 31%.

The study, taken as a whole, reports: Response was reportedly best predicted by early blood T cell clone dynamics, with interferon-beta. An expansion of tumor-derived TCR clones occurred in blood after radiotherapy plus ipilimumab.

Patients had chemo-refractory metastatic non-small-cell lung cancer and received focal radiation plus CTLA-4 blockade that used ipilimumab. Measured with immunoSEQ multiplex PCR; TCRdb has only the in-frame clones, and not every one. The sample carries about 98,000 clones, almost 90% recorded once. About this clone itself: Its antigen remains unidentified.

The sample was peripheral blood, taken from a patient treated with radiotherapy plus ipilimumab. The receptor's source is a human donor with non-small cell lung cancer that progressed on radiotherapy plus ipilimumab.

CDR3 bases: TGCAGCGTACCTAGCGGGAGAGAGACCCAGTACTTC. Translated: CSVPSGRETQYF. The J gene is TRBJ2-5, the V gene TRBV29-1, with TRBD2 matching 10 bases. Losses at the gene ends were 6 bases for V and 4 bases for J; bases not matched to a gene: 2. The length of the CDR3 is 12 residues. CDR1 is SQVTM and CDR2 is ANQGSEA in the germline V gene.